The 30 T cell receptor beta chains below were found in one sample sequenced in a study of Tregs in tolerant kidney transplant recipients (dated by TCRdb to about 2019). The transplants used related donors along with nonmyeloablative bone marrow transplantation, and in the human trials mixed chimerism was transient. To prepare the library, the immunoSEQ multiplex PCR assay was applied. TCRdb holds this immuneACCESS table with in-frame rearrangements only. Some clones are missing; in checked studies, unresolved V genes explain under half, and the rest has no known cause. The sample table shows 40,000 to 50,000 clones, and approximately 89% are seen once. The top ten constitute 15% to 19% of the sample. The sample in question was CD8+ T cells from blood (PBMCs), obtained 12 months after the transplant. The receptors come from a human patient who received a combined kidney and bone marrow transplant. After a transplant, the donor of the graft may account for some T cells.

The chain has TRBV4-1 and TRBJ2-1; D gene unclear. The germline V and J ends were trimmed by 4 bases and 1 base, with 8 bases remaining between them. In germline, CDR1 is MGHRA, CDR2 YSYEKL. CDR3 length: 14 residues. CDR3 DNA: TGCGCCAGCAGCCTGGGCCCTTCCTACAATGAGCAGTTCTTC. The encoded protein is CASSLGPSYNEQFF.

The chain is built from TRBV2 and TRBJ2-7; TRBD1 matches at 7 bases. CDR3 length: 14 residues. V gave up 2 bases and J gave up 6 bases; unmatched junction bases: 7. Germline V lookup: CDR1 SNHLY, CDR2 FYNNEI. The CDR3 DNA is TGTGCCAGCAGTGAAACGGGACAGCCGATCGAGCAGTACTTC. Translating gives CASSETGQPIEQYF.

J is TRBJ2-3 and V is TRBV5-1; no clear D gene. The CDR3 contains 14 residues. CDR1 and CDR2 from the germline V gene are SGHRS and YFSETQ. Trimming stripped 3 bases from V and 2 bases from J, with 10 bases between. CDR3 sequence (DNA): TGCGCCAGCAGCTACGAACTAAACACAGATACGCAGTATTTT. Amino acid sequence: CASSYELNTDTQYF.

The V and J genes are TRBV5-6 and TRBJ2-5; tentatively, D is TRBD1 (6 bases). Trimming took off 7 bases at V and 5 bases at J, with 15 bases between the two ends. Germline-derived CDR1 and CDR2 are SGHDT and YYEEEE. The CDR3 is made up of 13 amino acids. In DNA, the CDR3 is TGTGCCAGCTATGAGGGGGTTAGTGAGACCCAGTACTTC. Translated, it gives CASYEGVSETQYF.

This chain connects TRBV4-1 to TRBJ1-2; TRBD1 matches at 8 bases. The junction had 6 bases not matched to a gene; V was cut back by 2 bases and J by 1 base. This CDR3 contains 16 residues. Germline values: CDR1 MGHRA, CDR2 YSYEKL. CDR3 DNA sequence: TGCGCCAGCAGCCAATTAGACAGGGGCAGTAACTATGGCTACACCTTC. Amino acids: CASSQLDRGSNYGYTF.

The chain recombines TRBV9 with TRBJ2-1; 9 bases match TRBD1. V shed 7 bases and J 7 bases; nucleotides not matched to a gene: 6. The CDR3 extends over 13 amino acids. Germline lookup yields CDR1 SGDLS and CDR2 YYNGEE. The CDR3 coding sequence is TGTGCCAGCGCGGGACAGGGCACGAATGAGCAGTTCTTC. Protein product: CASAGQGTNEQFF.

This clone was counted a single time. This sequence joins TRBV6-5 and TRBJ2-7; D uncertain. V gave up 2 bases and J gave up 3 bases, with 8 bases separating them. The CDR3 totals 13 residues. Germline V lookup: CDR1 MNHEY, CDR2 SVGAGI. The CDR3 region is CASSYGPVYEQYF. For the CDR3, the DNA is TGTGCCAGCAGTTACGGTCCAGTCTACGAGCAGTACTTC.

The chain recombines TRBV2 with TRBJ2-2; perhaps TRBD2 as D (5 bases). This CDR3 has 13 amino acids. V was pared by 5 bases and J by 5 bases, with 9 bases between. Germline V lookup: CDR1 SNHLY, CDR2 FYNNEI. The CDR3, as DNA: TGTGCCAGCAGTCGGACGGGGACCGGGGAGCTGTTTTTT. As protein: CASSRTGTGELFF.

The chain employs TRBV28 and TRBJ2-7; D perhaps matches TRBD1 (6 bases). V lost 3 bases and J lost 0, with 9 bases in between. The germline V gene has CDR1 MDHEN and CDR2 SYDVKM. This CDR3 has 14 amino acids. The CDR3 sequence is CASSFRDNSYEQYF. The CDR3 DNA reads TGTGCCAGCAGTTTTCGGGACAACTCCTACGAGCAGTACTTC.

The chain carries TRBV7-3 and TRBJ2-7; 8 nucleotides agree with TRBD1. V gave up 5 bases and J gave up 5 bases; unmatched junction bases: 5. CDR3 size: 13 residues. CDR1 and CDR2 from the germline V gene are SGHTA and FQGTGA. The CDR3 protein is CASSIGQGHEQYF. Written as DNA, the CDR3 is TGTGCCAGCAGCATAGGACAGGGCCACGAGCAGTACTTC.

This clone was counted once. This rearrangement joins TRBV4-1 to TRBJ2-1; 7 nucleotides agree with TRBD1. The trim removed 1 base at V and 2 bases at J, leaving 5 bases unmatched. The CDR3 is 16 amino acids. In germline, CDR1 is MGHRA, CDR2 YSYEKL. In nucleotides, the CDR3 is TGCGCCAGCAGCCAAGCGACAGGGTTCCCCTACAATGAGCAGTTCTTC. Its translation: CASSQATGFPYNEQFF.

The V call is TRBV6-4, the J call TRBJ2-1, with 9 bases matching TRBD2. Germline V gene data show CDR1 as MRHNA and CDR2 as SNTAGT. The CDR3 loop spans 17 amino acids. The junction had 14 bases not matched to a gene; V was cut back by 6 bases and J by 5 bases. The CDR3 loop is CASSPGVAGAGDNEQFF. The CDR3 bases are TGTGCCAGCAGCCCCGGGGTAGCGGGGGCGGGAGACAATGAGCAGTTCTTC.

This clone was observed a single time. The V and J genes are TRBV9 and TRBJ2-7, with 8 bases identical to TRBD1. The CDR3 totals 15 residues. Germline V lookup: CDR1 SGDLS, CDR2 YYNGEE. Unmatched junction bases numbered 12, after V lost 5 bases and J lost 5 bases. CDR3 nucleotides: TGTGCCAGCAGTCATTACCGGGACAGGATCGACGAGCAGTACTTC. It codes for CASSHYRDRIDEQYF. Supplemented by reference TRBV9 and TRBJ2-7, the full variable domain reads DSGVTQTPKHLITATGQRVTLRCSPRSGDLSVYWYQQSLDQGLQFLIQYYNGEERAKGNILERFSAQQFPDLHSELNLSSLELGDSALYFCASSHYRDRIDEQYFGPGTRLTVT.

The chain recombines TRBV28 with TRBJ1-5, with 7 positions matching TRBD1. The CDR3 length is 17 residues. Looked up from germline, CDR1 is MDHEN and CDR2 is SYDVKM. J was trimmed by 5 bases and V by 0 bases; bases with no gene match: 10. In nucleotides, the CDR3 is TGTGCCAGCAGTTTATGGACAGGGATCGGTTTCGATCAGCCCCAGCATTTT. Amino acids: CASSLWTGIGFDQPQHF.

V gene TRBV4-1 combines with J gene TRBJ2-7; 10 bases line up with TRBD2. Germline CDR1 is MGHRA and CDR2 is YSYEKL. J gave up 5 bases and V 0 bases, and 10 bases lay outside the gene matches. The CDR3 has 17 amino acids. As DNA, the CDR3 is TGCGCCAGCAGCCAAGAGAGCGGGAGGGCCCTCGGGAACGAGCAGTACTTC. This codes for CASSQESGRALGNEQYF.

V is TRBV25-1 and J is TRBJ1-5; TRBD1 is a possible D gene (5 bases). CDR3 length: 11 amino acids. The germline CDR1 and CDR2 sequences are MGHDK and SYGVNS. V dropped 6 bases and J dropped 9 bases, with 9 bases sitting between them. CDR3 DNA sequence: TGTGCCAGCAGGGGACTTTTGCCCCAGCATTTT. Its translation: CASRGLLPQHF.

The rearrangement links TRBV5-1 to TRBJ2-3; TRBD1 matches 7 bases. CDR3 length: 17 amino acids. The V gene end was trimmed by 0 bases and the J gene end by 2 bases; junction bases not matched to a gene: 9. The germline CDR1 and CDR2 sequences are SGHRS and YFSETQ. The CDR3 DNA is TGCGCCAGCAGCTTGGCTGAAACAGGGGCCTACACAGATACGCAGTATTTT. Its translation: CASSLAETGAYTDTQYF.

V gene TRBV13 combines with J gene TRBJ2-7; D perhaps matches TRBD1 (5 bases). The germline V gene encodes CDR1 PRHDT and CDR2 FYEKMQ (reference sequence). Trimming removed 5 bases from V and 4 bases from J, with 21 bases in between. CDR3 length: 16 amino acids. The CDR3 nucleotides read TGTGCCAGCAGCCCCTCAGCCCGGACATCAGAATACGAGCAGTACTTC. Protein: CASSPSARTSEYEQYF.

The V and J genes are TRBV6-5 and TRBJ2-3; a possible D gene is TRBD1 (5 bases). Trimming removed 0 bases at V and 0 bases at J, with 10 bases between. The CDR3 spans 16 residues. CDR1 and CDR2 from the germline V gene are MNHEY and SVGAGI. CDR3 DNA: TGTGCCAGCAGTTACTCCAGGGTGGCTAGCACAGATACGCAGTATTTT. Translating it yields CASSYSRVASTDTQYF.

The chain has TRBV27 and TRBJ2-7; D possibly corresponds to TRBD2 (7 bases). The CDR3 runs 17 residues. Germline values: CDR1 MNHEY, CDR2 SMNVEV (reference sequence). Trimming removed 6 bases at V and 1 base at J, with 22 bases between. CDR3 bases: TGTGCCAGCAGGATAACCGGGGGGCAGCGAGGTTCCTACGAGCAGTACTTC. Residues: CASRITGGQRGSYEQYF.

This clone was counted only a few times. This chain links TRBV2 with TRBJ2-2; weak D call: TRBD1 (5 bases). The V end lost 4 bases, the J end lost 7 bases, and 13 bases lay between the germline ends. The V gene's germline CDR1 is SNHLY and CDR2 FYNNEI. The CDR3 runs 14 residues. The CDR3 loop reads CASSGRQGVGELFF. Written as DNA, the CDR3 is TGTGCCAGCAGTGGCCGGCAGGGTGTCGGGGAGCTGTTTTTT.

The chain carries TRBV19 and TRBJ2-1; a possible D gene is TRBD2 (5 bases). Looked up from germline, CDR1 is LNHDA and CDR2 is SQIVND (reference sequence). V shed 3 bases and J shed 4 bases, with 13 bases lying between them. The CDR3 totals 15 residues. CDR3 in amino acids: CASSISLAAYNEQFF. As DNA, the CDR3 is TGTGCCAGTAGTATCTCCCTAGCTGCGTACAATGAGCAGTTCTTC.

V and J are TRBV5-4 and TRBJ2-1, with D possibly being TRBD2 (7 bases). Per the germline V gene, CDR1 is SGHNT and CDR2 is YYREEE (reference sequence). The V end lost 2 bases, the J end lost 4 bases, and 13 bases lay between the germline ends. The CDR3 sequence is 15 residues long. The chain's CDR3 is CASSFKEGGYNEQFF. The CDR3 DNA follows: TGTGCCAGCAGCTTTAAGGAGGGGGGGTACAATGAGCAGTTCTTC.

The chain uses TRBV5-4 and TRBJ2-3; D is perhaps TRBD1 (6 bases). Between the trimmed V and J ends, which lost 4 bases and 6 bases, there was a span of 15 bases. The germline V gene encodes CDR1 SGHNT and CDR2 YYREEE (reference sequence). The CDR3 runs 14 residues. The CDR3 reads CASSGIQGSDTQYF. The CDR3 coding sequence is TGTGCCAGCAGCGGAATACAGGGAAGCGATACGCAGTATTTT.

V usage is TRBV5-1 and J usage is TRBJ2-2; 9 bases match TRBD2. This CDR3 spans 18 amino acids. Looked up from germline, CDR1 is SGHRS and CDR2 is YFSETQ. The ends lost 1 base at V and 7 bases at J; junction bases unmatched: 14. The CDR3 DNA sequence: TGCGCCAGCAGCTTGTATTGGTCGGCTAGCGGGGAAGGCGGGGAGCTGTTTTTT. It encodes CASSLYWSASGEGGELFF.

CDR3 sequence (DNA): TGTGCCAGCAGCAGCGACAGGGGGTGGACTGAAGCTTTCTTT. Its translation: CASSSDRGWTEAFF. The chain couples TRBV5-6 to TRBJ1-1; 9 bases are shared with TRBD1. The CDR3 has 14 amino acids. Per the germline V gene, CDR1 is SGHDT and CDR2 is YYEEEE. Losses at the gene ends were 4 bases for V and 5 bases for J; bases not matched to a gene: 6.

The chain uses TRBV4-3 and TRBJ2-3; D is ambiguous. Germline loops: CDR1 LGHNA, CDR2 YSLEER. V was shortened by 5 bases and J by 3 bases, with 6 bases between the two germline ends. This CDR3 contains 12 residues. The CDR3, as DNA: TGCGCCAGCAGCGACGGGACAGATACGCAGTATTTT. Amino acid sequence: CASSDGTDTQYF.

V usage is TRBV30 and J usage is TRBJ2-1; D is ambiguous. CDR1 is GTSNPN and CDR2 is SVGIG in the germline V gene (reference sequence). CDR3 length: 12 residues. Trimming stripped 2 bases from V and 0 bases from J, with 2 bases between. The CDR3 loop reads CAWSLSYNEQFF. CDR3 coding DNA: TGTGCCTGGAGTCTCTCCTACAATGAGCAGTTCTTC.

This rearrangement joins TRBV7-8 to TRBJ1-2; D uncertain. V was pared by 0 bases and J by 4 bases, with 6 bases between. CDR3 length equals 13 residues. The germline gives CDR1 SGHVS, CDR2 FQNEAQ. The CDR3 DNA follows: TGTGCCAGCAGCTTAGCGCGTCTCTATGGCTACACCTTC. Translation gives CASSLARLYGYTF.

The rearrangement joins TRBV7-2 to TRBJ2-5; TRBD1 is a possible D gene (5 bases). The CDR3 length is 14 residues. V was cut by 2 bases and J by 1 base, with 8 bases left in between. CDR1 and CDR2 (germline): SGHTA, FQGNSA. The CDR3 DNA reads as TGTGCCAGCAGCTTAAAAGGGGCCCAAGAGACCCAGTACTTC. Its translation is CASSLKGAQETQYF.